This T cell receptor beta chain was captured in a study of blood T cell repertoires in COVID-19. Study-level information: Sample material is recorded as cDNA or gDNA derived from T cells, B-cell-depleted T cells, or PBMCs.

Per the authors' pipeline: Quantification of nucleated cells was approximated via reference gene primer amplification. Data came from immunoSEQ multiplex PCR; TCRdb stores just in-frame clones and leaves some out. V, J and clone size reflect that table, while D and trimming were determined from the DNA. The sample lists hundreds of thousands of clones, about 91% occurring once. Trimming shortened V by 6 bases and J by 3 bases, and 15 bases separated the two germline ends. Germline CDR1 is MNHEY and CDR2 is SVGAGI. This CDR3 comprises 14 residues. Patients at the Seattle site were enrolled during active infection and followed longitudinally.

The source material was peripheral blood. This chain links TRBV6-5 with TRBJ2-7; no firm D call. The sequence was collected from a woman aged 25 to 39 with COVID-19, enrolled during active disease. The CDR3, as DNA: TGTGCCAGCAGCGATATTTCGCGGTACTACGAGCAGTACGTC. Translated, it gives CASSDISRYYEQYV.